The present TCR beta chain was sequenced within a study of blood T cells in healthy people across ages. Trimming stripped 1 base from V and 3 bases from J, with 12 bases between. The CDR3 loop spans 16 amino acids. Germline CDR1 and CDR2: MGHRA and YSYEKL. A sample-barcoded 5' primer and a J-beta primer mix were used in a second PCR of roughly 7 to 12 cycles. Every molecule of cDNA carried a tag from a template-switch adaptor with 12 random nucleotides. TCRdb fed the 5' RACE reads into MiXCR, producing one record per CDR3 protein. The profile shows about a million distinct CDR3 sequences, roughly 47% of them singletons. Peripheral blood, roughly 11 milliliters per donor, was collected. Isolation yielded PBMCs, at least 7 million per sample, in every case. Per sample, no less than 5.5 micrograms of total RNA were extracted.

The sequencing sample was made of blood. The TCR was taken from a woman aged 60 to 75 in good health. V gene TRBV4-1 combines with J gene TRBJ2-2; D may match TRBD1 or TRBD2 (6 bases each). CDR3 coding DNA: TGCGCCAGCAGCCAAGCGGGGGCCCGGGACACCGGGGAGCTGTTTTTT. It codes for CASSQAGARDTGELFF.